This passage covers 3 T cell receptor beta chains from one sample sequenced in a study of identical twins (TCRdb year 2016). The method behind the library was 5' RACE. Sequencing relied on an Illumina HiSeq 2000. The public sequencing data were trimmed at Q25 with fastp and processed into clonotypes with MiXCR by TCRdb, which kept only in-frame beta chains. Entries that share a CDR3 protein sequence are merged under the most common genes and DNA. Recorded for this sample are hundreds of thousands of distinct CDR3 sequences; 15% to 20% of them occurred a single time. The ten most abundant clones make up 10% to 15% of the sample. This sample was also put to use in a study of T cells expressing NK-cell markers.

The sample consisted of PBMCs. Source of these receptors: a woman in her late teens or twenties in good health.

This clonotype appeared many times. This CDR3 reads CSARAQDGGNYGYTF. CDR3 DNA: TGCAGTGCTAGAGCTCAGGACGGCGGAAACTATGGCTACACCTTC. This chain uses TRBV20-1 with TRBJ1-2; the D is unclear. The CDR3 covers 15 residues. V was shortened by 1 base and J by 2 bases, with 14 bases between the two germline ends. Germline CDR1 DFQATT, CDR2 SNEGSKA (reference sequence).

The V and J genes are TRBV7-2 and TRBJ1-5, with a weak D call TRBD1 (5 bases). The length of the CDR3 is 16 residues. Per the germline V gene, CDR1 is SGHTA and CDR2 is FQGNSA. V was clipped by 2 bases and J by 6 bases, with 17 bases between them. The CDR3 nucleotides are TGTGCCAGCAGCTTAAGAGTAGCAGGGTCTGGTCAGCCCCAGCATTTT. Residues: CASSLRVAGSGQPQHF.

The V and J genes are TRBV9 and TRBJ1-1, with no clear D. This CDR3 comprises 13 residues. Per the germline V gene, CDR1 is SGDLS and CDR2 is YYNGEE. V lost 8 bases and J lost 10, with 21 bases in between. The CDR3 sequence: CASGGGHTRGAFF. Here the CDR3 DNA reads TGTGCCAGTGGAGGAGGGCATACCCGTGGAGCTTTCTTT.